The T cell receptor beta chain described here comes from a study of blood T cell repertoires in COVID-19. Turning to the study itself: PBMCs, B-cell-depleted T cells, or T cells were the source of the cDNA or gDNA that made up the material.

Authors' analysis steps: Reference gene primer amplification gave nucleated cell count estimates. The table came from immunoSEQ multiplex PCR; TCRdb's copy has only in-frame clones and leaves some out. The V and J calls and the clone size are those of that table, but D and trimming were determined from the DNA. This sample has around 280,000 clones, with roughly 91% found just once. Germline V gene lookup returns CDR1 SGHRS and CDR2 YFSETQ. J lost 8 bases, V lost 1 base, and 7 bases had no gene match. The CDR3 loop spans 14 amino acids. The sequenced material came from peripheral blood. V and J are TRBV5-1 and TRBJ1-2; 8 bases line up with TRBD1. This sequence was found in a woman in her 30s with COVID-19, enrolled during active disease. The CDR3 nucleotides are TGCGCCAGCAGCTTGTGGCAGGGGGCGCAGGGCTACACCTTC. This translates into CASSLWQGAQGYTF.